The 3 T cell receptor beta chains given below trace back to one sample, sequenced in a study of graft-versus-host responses after intestinal transplantation. The table came from immunoSEQ multiplex PCR; TCRdb's copy has only in-frame clones and leaves some out. The repertoire includes approximately 89,000 clones, about nine tenths of them detected once, and about 16% sits in the top ten. The sequencing here drew on PBMCs, taken about 450 days after intestinal transplant. The origin of the receptors is a human patient who received an intestinal transplant, so some T cells may come from the graft donor.

The chain is built from TRBV6-5 and TRBJ1-1; perhaps TRBD1 as D (6 bases). Trimming stripped 7 bases from V and 6 bases from J, with 15 bases between. CDR1 and CDR2 (germline): MNHEY, SVGAGI. This CDR3 spans 13 amino acids. CDR3 bases: TGTGCCAGCAAGGTAGGACAGTTCGCTGAAGCTTTCTTT. Translated, it gives CASKVGQFAEAFF.

The chain employs TRBV19 and TRBJ1-1; 8 positions agree with TRBD1. CDR1 LNHDA and CDR2 SQIVND come from the germline V gene (reference sequence). This CDR3 region has 13 residues. V dropped 9 bases and J dropped 5; count of bases not matched to a gene: 8. CDR3 in DNA: TGTGCCAGCCGACAGGGGCCGGTGACTGAAGCTTTCTTT. It encodes CASRQGPVTEAFF.

To note about this clone: Its ends do not fully match the called genes, so a read error is possible. The V call is TRBV18, the J call TRBJ1-1, with D unclear. CDR1 is KGHSH, CDR2 LQKENI, per germline. This CDR3 region has 13 residues. The CDR3 sequence is CASSPGEGTEVFF. The CDR3 DNA follows: TGTGCCAGCTCACCAGGGGAGGGTACTGAAGTTTTCTTT.